Described below is a single T cell receptor beta chain sequence and its context. The germline V gene encodes CDR1 ENHRY and CDR2 SYGVKD. V gave up 7 bases and J gave up 3 bases, with 6 bases separating them. This CDR3 is built from 12 residues. TCRdb keeps only in-frame clones here, not all; method: immunoSEQ multiplex PCR. This table has 15,000 to 20,000 clones, 94% appearing once. These data belong to a study of blood T cell dynamics during melanoma immunotherapy. Specified time point: week 3, after first cycle of checkpoint inhibitor. Samples come from before therapy and from week 3 after the first blockade cycle.

The chain couples TRBV10-3 to TRBJ2-2, with D perhaps assigned TRBD1 or TRBD2 (5 bases each). The receptor comes from a human donor with melanoma. The sequencing here drew on effector memory CD8+ T cells from blood, taken from a patient treated with checkpoint blockade. CDR3 DNA sequence: TGTGCCATCATGGGGGACACCGGGGAGCTGTTTTTT. Translation gives CAIMGDTGELFF.